Listed here are 28 T cell receptor beta chains from one sample, sequenced in a study of regulatory T cells in long-lasting Graves disease. Sequencing libraries for TCR beta were prepared with iRepertoire HTBI primers and Arm-PCR of CDR3 regions. TCRdb re-called the multiplex PCR reads through MiXCR, storing one row per CDR3 protein. The profile shows 600,000 to 850,000 distinct CDR3 sequences, around 30% of them singletons. The sample's time point: persistent/refractory GD, antithyroid drugs over 5 years with positive TRAb. RNA extracted from PBMCs served as the sequencing template. The material sequenced was peripheral blood mononuclear cells (PBMCs), taken when the disease was refractory, from a patient treated with antithyroid drugs. The source of these receptors is a female donor with Graves disease.

This clonotype has more than one count but fewer than ten. This chain uses TRBV29-1 with TRBJ1-2, with D perhaps matching TRBD1 (5 bases). The CDR3 sequence is 14 residues long. V was trimmed by 2 bases and J by 5 bases, leaving 15 bases between them. Germline-derived CDR1 and CDR2 are SQVTM and ANQGSEA. The CDR3 reads CSVEQGRTLYGYTF. CDR3 in DNA: TGCAGCGTTGAACAGGGCCGTACTCTTTATGGCTACACCTTC. Full variable domain (outside the CDR3, taken from reference TRBV29-1 and TRBJ1-2): SAVISQKPSRDICQRGTSLTIQCQVDSQVTMMFWYRQQPGQSLTLIATANQGSEATYESGFVIDKFPISRPNLTFSTLTVSNMSPEDSSIYLCSVEQGRTLYGYTFGSGTRLTVV.

The rearrangement uses TRBV7-6 and TRBJ1-1; 8 bases fit TRBD1. Unmatched junction bases numbered 12, after V lost 5 bases and J lost 4 bases. This CDR3 has 16 residues. CDR1 is SGHVS and CDR2 is FNYEAQ in the germline V gene. CDR3 sequence (DNA): TGTGCCAGCAGCCCTGCTGAGGCAGGGGGCGGCACTGAAGCTTTCTTT. Translating gives CASSPAEAGGGTEAFF.

This chain connects TRBV29-1 to TRBJ1-1, with TRBD1 as a possible D gene (5 bases). The CDR3 contains 13 residues. V dropped 4 bases and J dropped 4 bases, with 13 bases sitting between them. Per germline, CDR1 SQVTM and CDR2 ANQGSEA. The CDR3 reads CSVVRQLTTEAFF. The CDR3 nucleotides are TGCAGCGTTGTGAGACAGCTGACCACTGAAGCTTTCTTT.

This clonotype was detected a few times. The V gene is TRBV12-3 or TRBV12-4, the J gene TRBJ2-7; TRBD2 agrees at 10 bases. The J segment lost 2 bases and the V segment lost 3 bases, leaving 1 base of the junction unmatched. The CDR3 sequence is 14 residues long. The CDR3 reads CASSFSGGPYEQYF. CDR3 nucleotide sequence: TGTGCCAGCAGTTTTAGCGGGGGGCCCTACGAGCAGTACTTC.

The chain joins TRBV4-1 to TRBJ1-1; D gene unclear. This CDR3 contains 15 residues. Trimming stripped 5 bases from V and 2 bases from J, with 15 bases between. Germline CDR1 reads MGHRA; CDR2 reads YSYEKL. CDR3 in DNA: TGCGCCAGCAGCTCCCTTTTTGGCACCAACACTGAAGCTTTCTTT. Translation gives CASSSLFGTNTEAFF.

This chain connects TRBV30 to TRBJ2-7; D is unclear. With 2 bases removed from V and 5 bases from J, the gap between germline ends came to 13 bases. The CDR3 totals 13 residues. Germline V lookup: CDR1 GTSNPN, CDR2 SVGIG (reference sequence). Here the CDR3 DNA reads TGTGCCTGGAGTAACATGGTTTTCGACGAGCAGTACTTC. Residues: CAWSNMVFDEQYF.

This clonotype was seen a handful of times. The chain uses TRBV15 and TRBJ1-2; D may be TRBD1 (6 bases). CDR3 length: 15 amino acids. Germline CDR1 is LNHNV and CDR2 is YYDKDF (reference sequence). Trimming stripped 3 bases from V and 5 bases from J, with 16 bases between. The CDR3 DNA follows: TGTGCCACCAGCAGGCTCCCGGGACAAGGTTATGGCTACACCTTC. Translation: CATSRLPGQGYGYTF.

V usage is TRBV4-1 and J usage is TRBJ1-5; D is possibly TRBD1 (5 bases). V dropped 0 bases and J dropped 1 base, with 7 bases sitting between them. Germline values: CDR1 MGHRA, CDR2 YSYEKL. The CDR3 extends over 15 amino acids. CDR3 region: CASSQEGPSNQPQHF. The CDR3 DNA follows: TGCGCCAGCAGCCAAGAGGGACCGAGCAATCAGCCCCAGCATTTT.

This clonotype was recorded many times. The J gene is TRBJ2-5, the V gene TRBV6-5, with 11 bases identical to TRBD2. The CDR3 is 15 residues long. Germline-derived CDR1 and CDR2 are MNHEY and SVGAGI. The J segment lost 3 bases and the V segment lost 2 bases, leaving 2 bases of the junction unmatched. CDR3: CASSYLGLAEETQYF. DNA for the CDR3: TGTGCCAGCAGTTACCTGGGACTAGCGGAAGAGACCCAGTACTTC.

This clonotype was detected a few times. This chain links TRBV20-1 with TRBJ2-2, with TRBD1 matching 7 bases. The germline CDR1 and CDR2 sequences are DFQATT and SNEGSKA (reference sequence). This CDR3 contains 12 residues. The V segment lost 6 bases and the J segment 7 bases; nucleotides outside the gene matches: 5. For the CDR3, the DNA is TGCAGTGCAGACAGACAGGGCGGGGAGCTGTTTTTT. This codes for CSADRQGGELFF.

The chain employs TRBV30 and TRBJ1-5; D ambiguous. Germline V lookup: CDR1 GTSNPN, CDR2 SVGIG (reference sequence). CDR3 size: 12 residues. V lost 4 bases to trimming and J lost 2 bases, with 6 bases between them. The CDR3 loop reads CAWMMGNQPQHF. For the CDR3, the DNA is TGTGCCTGGATGATGGGCAATCAGCCCCAGCATTTT.

This clonotype was seen once. The rearrangement joins TRBV6-5 to TRBJ2-7, with TRBD2 as a possible D gene (5 bases). CDR3 length: 16 residues. The V and J ends lost 0 bases and 0 bases respectively, with 12 bases between them. The germline V gene has CDR1 MNHEY and CDR2 SVGAGI. CDR3 coding DNA: TGTGCCAGCAGTTACTCGAGGGCGACGAGCTCCTACGAGCAGTACTTC. Its protein is CASSYSRATSSYEQYF.

In its sample, this clonotype was seen a few times. The genes are TRBV15 and TRBJ2-2, with TRBD2 matching 10 bases. With 5 bases clipped from V and 1 base from J, the junction kept 7 bases outside the gene matches. This CDR3 spans 17 amino acids. Germline loops: CDR1 LNHNV, CDR2 YYDKDF (reference sequence). CDR3 loop: CATSQRSSGRNTGELFF. The CDR3 region has the DNA TGTGCCACCAGCCAACGATCTAGCGGGAGGAACACCGGGGAGCTGTTTTTT.

This rearrangement joins TRBV12-5 to TRBJ2-1; D is uncertain. Germline CDR1 LGHNT, CDR2 FRNRAP. Trimming cost V 4 bases and J 9 bases, with 16 bases left between them. The length of the CDR3 is 14 residues. The CDR3 DNA reads TGTGCTAGTGGTTCCTCGGCAATTTCCCCTGAGCAGTTCTTC. It encodes CASGSSAISPEQFF.

This clonotype was observed a few times. The chain couples TRBV30 to TRBJ2-2, with TRBD1 matching over 7 bases. Losses at the gene ends were 1 base for V and 7 bases for J; bases not matched to a gene: 3. Per the germline V gene, CDR1 is GTSNPN and CDR2 is SVGIG (reference sequence). The CDR3 sequence is 13 residues long. This CDR3 reads CAWSARGNGELFF. The CDR3 DNA sequence: TGTGCCTGGAGTGCCAGGGGGAACGGGGAGCTGTTTTTT.

The V call is TRBV19, the J call TRBJ1-1; no clear D gene. Germline V CDR1 and CDR2: LNHDA, SQIVND (reference sequence). This CDR3 has 13 amino acids. Trimming pared 4 bases from V and 5 bases from J, leaving 11 bases between. The CDR3 sequence is CASSKRGVTEAFF. CDR3 sequence (DNA): TGTGCCAGTAGTAAACGTGGGGTAACTGAAGCTTTCTTT.

The chain carries TRBV10-3 and TRBJ2-1, with 11 bases lining up with TRBD2. This CDR3 spans 15 amino acids. Germline V lookup: CDR1 ENHRY, CDR2 SYGVKD. The trim removed 6 bases at V and 9 bases at J, leaving 10 bases unmatched. CDR3: CAISPTSGSSGEQFF. CDR3 coding DNA: TGTGCCATCAGCCCAACTAGCGGGAGTAGTGGTGAGCAGTTCTTC.

As for this clonotype: One base away lies a much larger clone, so this may be a sequencing read error. CDR3 nucleotide sequence: TGTGCCAGCAGTTTAAGGGCAGGGGCCCACGAGCAGTACTTC. Its protein is CASSLRAGAHEQYF. The gene calls are TRBV12-3 or TRBV12-4 and TRBJ2-7; TRBD1 might be the D (6 bases). The length of the CDR3 is 14 residues. V lost 2 bases and J lost 5, with 13 bases in between.

This clonotype has more than one count but fewer than ten. This rearrangement joins TRBV12-3 or TRBV12-4 to TRBJ1-3, with a weak D call TRBD1 (5 bases). Trimming stripped 7 bases from V and 4 bases from J, with 17 bases between. CDR3 length: 15 amino acids. The CDR3 bases are TGTGCCAGCACCGAAGGGCAGGGAGCAGGAAACACCATATATTTT. Translated: CASTEGQGAGNTIYF.

V usage is TRBV7-9 and J usage is TRBJ1-1, with D unclear. V was shortened by 8 bases and J by 0 bases, with 16 bases between the two germline ends. This CDR3 comprises 15 residues. CDR1 and CDR2 from the germline V gene are SEHNR and FQNEAQ (reference sequence). This CDR3 is CASGGRPALNTEAFF. CDR3 nucleotides: TGTGCCAGCGGCGGTAGACCAGCTCTGAACACTGAAGCTTTCTTT.

The table lists this clonotype with a count of one. The rearrangement joins TRBV9 to TRBJ1-4; 7 positions agree with TRBD1. Trimming removed 0 bases from V and 8 bases from J; junction bases left unmatched: 7. This CDR3 has 15 residues. Germline V gene sequence: CDR1 SGDLS, CDR2 YYNGEE. Here the CDR3 reads CASSVGGQGDEKLFF. The CDR3, as DNA: TGTGCCAGCAGCGTAGGCGGTCAGGGGGACGAAAAACTGTTTTTT.

The table lists this clonotype with a few counts. V and J are TRBV20-1 and TRBJ2-7; D may match TRBD1 or TRBD2 (5 bases each). CDR3 size: 16 residues. The germline gives CDR1 DFQATT, CDR2 SNEGSKA (reference sequence). V gave up 5 bases and J gave up 6 bases, with 26 bases separating them. The CDR3 coding sequence is TGCAGTGCTCCGTTTTTAGTTGGGGGAGTTTACTCCGAGCAGTACTTC. Its translation: CSAPFLVGGVYSEQYF.

Ten or more counts support this clonotype. The rearrangement links TRBV6-2 or TRBV6-3 to TRBJ1-5; D is perhaps TRBD1 (5 bases). Trimming removed 0 bases from V and 1 base from J, with 10 bases in between. Germline values: CDR1 MNHEY, CDR2 SVGEGT. This CDR3 contains 16 residues. The CDR3 sequence is CASSYSPGSSNQPQHF. CDR3 nucleotide sequence: TGTGCCAGCAGTTACTCCCCAGGGTCAAGCAATCAGCCCCAGCATTTT.

This chain links TRBV3-1 with TRBJ1-5; D may be TRBD1 (5 bases). CDR3 size: 15 residues. V lost 2 bases and J 10 bases, leaving 18 bases between the germline ends. Per germline, CDR1 LGHDT and CDR2 YNNKEL (reference sequence). CDR3 in DNA: TGTGCCAGCAGCCAATACACGACAGATATCAGCCCCCAGCATTTT. It yields the protein CASSQYTTDISPQHF.

This chain joins TRBV20-1 and TRBJ1-1, with unresolved D. CDR3 size: 14 residues. The V gene's germline CDR1 is DFQATT and CDR2 SNEGSKA (reference sequence). V was clipped by 1 base and J by 1 base, with 10 bases between them. The CDR3 DNA sequence: TGCAGTGCTAGAGTCCGGGAGCGGAACACTGAAGCTTTCTTT. Protein: CSARVRERNTEAFF.

As concerns this clonotype: This CDR3 is missing its conserved last phenylalanine or tryptophan, likely due to a read error. The V gene is TRBV10-1, the J gene TRBJ2-2; D possibly matches TRBD1 or TRBD2 (5 bases each). V was clipped by 5 bases and J by 2 bases, with 24 bases between them. The CDR3 contains 19 residues. Germline CDR1 is WNHNN and CDR2 is SYGVQD (reference sequence). DNA for the CDR3: TGCGCCAGCAGTTACTTCAAAGGCCGGGACGGACTTAACACCGGGGAGCTGTTTCTT. Protein sequence: CASSYFKGRDGLNTGELFL.

The gene calls are TRBV28 and TRBJ2-5, with TRBD2 as a possible D gene (6 bases). Trimming removed 7 bases from V and 1 base from J, with 7 bases in between. Germline V gives CDR1 MDHEN, CDR2 SYDVKM. This CDR3 has 12 amino acids. The CDR3 nucleotides are TGTGCCAGCACGGGGGTCCAAGAGACCCAGTACTTC. Translation: CASTGVQETQYF.

This clonotype was observed a few times. The chain recombines TRBV20-1 with TRBJ2-2; a weak D match, TRBD2 (7 bases). The CDR3 spans 13 residues. Germline V gene data show CDR1 as DFQATT and CDR2 as SNEGSKA (reference sequence). With 6 bases removed from V and 7 bases from J, the gap between germline ends came to 15 bases. The CDR3 protein is CSATGGVDGELFF. In DNA form, the CDR3 reads TGCAGTGCCACGGGGGGCGTGGACGGGGAGCTGTTTTTT.